The 14 T cell receptor beta chains reported below all come from one sample, sequenced in a study of control samples from healthy donors and cancer patients. Sequencing was performed with immunoSEQ multiplex PCR; in TCRdb, only in-frame clones are kept and a portion is missing. The top ten clones hold approximately 6.1% of a sample with about 150,000 clones, approximately 94% of them seen once. The sequenced sample consisted of blood. These receptors were taken from a man aged 35 to 55 in good health.

The chain recombines TRBV6-5 with TRBJ1-6; D is undetermined. Germline V gene lookup returns CDR1 MNHEY and CDR2 SVGAGI. V was trimmed by 8 bases and J by 5 bases, leaving 16 bases between them. CDR3 length: 15 residues. This CDR3 is CASSLEARDNSPLHF. DNA for the CDR3: TGTGCCAGCTCTTTGGAGGCAAGAGATAATTCACCCCTCCACTTT.

The chain couples TRBV2 to TRBJ1-5; D unresolved. This CDR3 has 16 residues. The V end was cut by 6 bases, the J end by 4 bases, with 19 bases between. CDR1 and CDR2 from the germline V gene are SNHLY and FYNNEI. CDR3 residues: CASSPAAGVLNQPQHF. The CDR3 DNA sequence: TGTGCCAGCAGCCCCGCGGCCGGGGTACTAAATCAGCCCCAGCATTTT.

This clone was observed once. The chain recombines TRBV6-1 with TRBJ1-1; D gene unclear. Per germline, CDR1 MNHNS and CDR2 SASEGT. The CDR3 sequence is 13 residues long. V lost 1 base and J lost 3, with 6 bases in between. CDR3 sequence reads: CASSEGWDTEAFF. In DNA form, the CDR3 reads TGTGCCAGCAGTGAAGGGTGGGACACTGAAGCTTTCTTT.

The V gene is TRBV15, the J gene TRBJ1-5; D is uncertain. The CDR3 runs 13 residues. V shed 0 bases and J shed 7 bases, with 7 bases lying between them. The germline V gene encodes CDR1 LNHNV and CDR2 YYDKDF (reference sequence). CDR3 bases: TGTGCCACCAGCAGAGATGGGAAACAGCCCCAGCATTTT. It codes for CATSRDGKQPQHF.

For this clone: Mismatch with germline at one junction end may stem from a read error. V is TRBV30 and J is TRBJ1-1; D may be TRBD1 (5 bases). The germline V gene has CDR1 GTSNPN and CDR2 SVGIG (reference sequence). The CDR3 sequence is 12 residues long. CDR3 sequence: CAWSRQNSRPAF. DNA for the CDR3: TGTGCCTGGAGTAGACAGAATAGTAGACCTGCCTTT.

The rearrangement joins TRBV9 to TRBJ2-7, with 8 bases matching TRBD1. The CDR3 runs 15 residues. Per the germline V gene, CDR1 is SGDLS and CDR2 is YYNGEE. With V trimmed by 4 bases and J by 2 bases, 8 bases remained unmatched. DNA of the CDR3: TGTGCCAGCAGCCTTCGAGACAGGGGAGCCTACGAGCAGTACTTC. The encoded protein is CASSLRDRGAYEQYF.

This chain connects TRBV18 to TRBJ1-1; possibly TRBD1 for D (5 bases). There are 14 residues in the CDR3. Germline CDR1 and CDR2: KGHSH and LQKENI. Trimming removed 6 bases at V and 5 bases at J, with 16 bases between. CDR3 sequence: CASSMQGWGTEAFF. The CDR3 nucleotides read TGTGCCAGCTCCATGCAGGGCTGGGGGACTGAAGCTTTCTTT. The variable domain in full, completed from reference TRBV18 and TRBJ1-1, reads NAGVMQNPRHLVRRRGQEARLRCSPMKGHSHVYWYRQLPEEGLKFMVYLQKENIIDESGMPKERFSAEFPKEGPSILRIQQVVRGDSAAYFCASSMQGWGTEAFFGQGTRLTVV.

This chain uses TRBV5-6 with TRBJ1-2; maybe TRBD1 (5 bases). V dropped 0 bases and J dropped 6 bases, with 12 bases sitting between them. The CDR3 consists of 14 residues. The germline V gene has CDR1 SGHDT and CDR2 YYEEEE. CDR3 protein: CASSLVGEDDGYTF. Written as DNA, the CDR3 is TGTGCCAGCAGCTTGGTAGGGGAGGATGATGGCTACACCTTC.

V and J are TRBV7-9 and TRBJ1-5; TRBD1 might be the D (5 bases). There are 17 residues in the CDR3. Trimming took off 6 bases at V and 7 bases at J, with 25 bases between the two ends. Germline CDR1 and CDR2: SEHNR and FQNEAQ (reference sequence). The CDR3 sequence is CASRPKPRVEAHQPQHF. The CDR3 DNA sequence: TGTGCCAGCAGGCCAAAGCCCAGGGTAGAGGCTCACCAGCCCCAGCATTTT. Full variable domain (remainder filled in from reference TRBV7-9 and TRBJ1-5): DTGVSQNPRHKITKRGQNVTFRCDPISEHNRLYWYRQTLGQGPEFLTYFQNEAQLEKSRLLSDRFSAERPKGSFSTLEIQRTEQGDSAMYLCASRPKPRVEAHQPQHFGDGTRLSIL.

The chain employs TRBV19 and TRBJ1-3; D ambiguous. This CDR3 has 14 residues. With 6 bases removed from V and 2 bases from J, the gap between germline ends came to 11 bases. Looked up from germline, CDR1 is LNHDA and CDR2 is SQIVND (reference sequence). CDR3 residues: CASSPLRAGNTIYF. In DNA form, the CDR3 reads TGTGCCAGTAGCCCCCTGCGGGCTGGAAACACCATATATTTT.

The genes are TRBV15 and TRBJ1-1; D unresolved. Germline CDR1 is LNHNV and CDR2 is YYDKDF (reference sequence). This CDR3 comprises 15 residues. V was pared by 1 base and J by 5 bases, with 14 bases between. CDR3 residues: CATSRGDGVRTEAFF. The CDR3 DNA reads as TGTGCCACCAGCAGAGGGGATGGGGTGCGGACTGAAGCTTTCTTT.

This clone showed up just once. The chain recombines TRBV7-8 with TRBJ1-1; D is uncertain. The V and J ends lost 1 base and 0 bases respectively, with 12 bases between them. The CDR3 sequence is 16 residues long. The germline CDR1 and CDR2 sequences are SGHVS and FQNEAQ. As DNA, the CDR3 is TGTGCCAGCAGCTTAGTCGCCGAGAGGATGAACACTGAAGCTTTCTTT. As protein: CASSLVAERMNTEAFF.

This chain joins TRBV7-8 and TRBJ1-1; D possibly corresponds to TRBD1 (5 bases). Trimming stripped 4 bases from V and 4 bases from J, with 13 bases between. CDR1 and CDR2 from the germline V gene are SGHVS and FQNEAQ. This CDR3 region has 14 residues. In DNA form, the CDR3 reads TGTGCCAGCAGCTCCGGGACGACGCGCACTGAAGCTTTCTTT. Amino acid sequence: CASSSGTTRTEAFF.

The chain carries TRBV6-6 and TRBJ1-5, with D possibly being TRBD1 (6 bases). Looked up from germline, CDR1 is MNHNY and CDR2 is SVGAGI (reference sequence). The germline V and J ends were trimmed by 6 bases and 1 base, with 10 bases remaining between them. This CDR3 spans 14 amino acids. The DNA of the CDR3 is TGTGCCAGCAGGGCAGGGGAGAGCAATCAGCCCCAGCATTTT. Protein: CASRAGESNQPQHF.